These 32 T cell receptor beta chains were all obtained from the same sample, sequenced in a study of prognosis after radiotherapy for stage I lung cancer. The genomic DNA TCR beta CDR3 region underwent two rounds of multiplex PCR. First-round PCR amplification was performed with primers specific to each TRBV and TRBJ gene. Each CDR3 protein gets one entry after TCRdb re-called the multiplex PCR reads with MiXCR. The sample includes 30,000 or so distinct CDR3 sequences, around 29% of them seen just once. The input for sequencing was PBMCs, taken before or after stereotactic body radiation therapy (not recorded which). The source of these receptors is a donor over 45 with non-small cell lung cancer.

The V call is TRBV20-1, the J call TRBJ2-3, with 12 positions matching TRBD2. Looked up from germline, CDR1 is DFQATT and CDR2 is SNEGSKA (reference sequence). The ends lost 3 bases at V and 6 bases at J; junction bases unmatched: 4. The CDR3 has 14 amino acids. In DNA, the CDR3 is TGCAGTGCTAGTTGGGGGACTAGCGGGGATACGCAGTATTTT. Protein product: CSASWGTSGDTQYF.

In the case of this clonotype: With only one base between it and a far larger clone, this is likely a read error. The V and J genes are TRBV6-1 and TRBJ1-2; perhaps TRBD1 as D (6 bases). The germline gives CDR1 MNHNS, CDR2 SASEGT. CDR3 length: 14 residues. The CDR3 DNA reads as TGTGCCAGCAGTGAGGACGGGGGCCCCGGTGGCCACACCTTC. Its protein is CASSEDGGPGGHTF.

This clonotype was counted at least ten times. The chain couples TRBV30 to TRBJ1-4; a possible D gene is TRBD1 (6 bases). Per germline, CDR1 GTSNPN and CDR2 SVGIG (reference sequence). V was pared by 4 bases and J by 7 bases, with 13 bases between. This CDR3 has 13 residues. The CDR3 DNA reads TGTGCCTGGAACAGGGATGTTGGTGAAAAACTGTTTTTT. Protein sequence: CAWNRDVGEKLFF.

The rearrangement joins TRBV10-3 to TRBJ2-7, with D perhaps TRBD2 (5 bases). The CDR3 has 16 residues. V lost 2 bases, J lost 4 bases, and 18 bases lay in between. Germline values: CDR1 ENHRY, CDR2 SYGVKD. The CDR3 DNA is TGTGCCATCAGTGAGAATCCGCCGAGAGGAGGATACGAGCAGTACTTC. It yields the protein CAISENPPRGGYEQYF.

This clonotype came up many times. V gene TRBV7-6 combines with J gene TRBJ2-5; D tentatively reads TRBD1 or TRBD2 (5 bases each). Deletions cut 2 bases from V and 5 bases from J, with 12 bases between. CDR3 length equals 14 residues. Germline V lookup: CDR1 SGHVS, CDR2 FNYEAQ. The CDR3 loop reads CASSLNEGSETQYF. The DNA of the CDR3 is TGTGCCAGCAGCTTAAATGAGGGGTCGGAGACCCAGTACTTC.

This clonotype appeared many times. The rearrangement links TRBV6-1 to TRBJ2-1; D is ambiguous. V was cut by 2 bases and J by 4 bases, with 6 bases left in between. Germline V CDR1 and CDR2: MNHNS, SASEGT. This CDR3 contains 13 residues. The CDR3 sequence: CASSETTYNEQFF. Written as DNA, the CDR3 is TGTGCCAGCAGTGAAACAACGTACAATGAGCAGTTCTTC.

V is TRBV6-1 and J is TRBJ2-5, with 7 bases fitting TRBD2. Germline loops: CDR1 MNHNS, CDR2 SASEGT. This CDR3 has 15 residues. Trimming cost V 6 bases and J 4 bases; bases outside gene matches: 11. CDR3 in amino acids: CASRQSGAARETQYF. The DNA for the CDR3 is TGTGCCAGCAGACAAAGCGGGGCGGCGCGAGAGACCCAGTACTTC.

The J gene is TRBJ2-5, the V gene TRBV6-2 or TRBV6-3, with D possibly called TRBD1 or TRBD2 (5 bases each). Germline CDR1 and CDR2: MNHEY and SVGEGT. V lost 2 bases, J lost 3 bases, and 16 bases lay in between. CDR3 size: 16 residues. In nucleotides, the CDR3 is TGTGCCAGCAGTTACGGAGCGTGGGGACCTGAAGAGACCCAGTACTTC. It yields the protein CASSYGAWGPEETQYF.

This chain joins TRBV19 and TRBJ2-2, with TRBD1 matching over 8 bases. The J segment lost 6 bases and the V segment lost 4 bases, leaving 1 base of the junction unmatched. The CDR3 is 13 amino acids. CDR1 is LNHDA and CDR2 is SQIVND in the germline V gene (reference sequence). The CDR3 region has the DNA TGTGCCAGTAGTAAGGACAGGGCCGGGGAGCTGTTTTTT. Residues: CASSKDRAGELFF.

There are a few counts of this clonotype. The V call is TRBV20-1, the J call TRBJ1-5; D unclear. The V end lost 6 bases, the J end lost 6 bases, and 18 bases lay between the germline ends. This CDR3 is 14 amino acids long. Germline V gives CDR1 DFQATT, CDR2 SNEGSKA (reference sequence). Here the CDR3 DNA reads TGCAGTGCCGTAACGTCAACAGAATCTCAGCCCCAGCATTTT. This translates into CSAVTSTESQPQHF.

For this clonotype: Relative to the germline gene, one junction end is altered; a read error may explain this. The chain uses TRBV5-1 and TRBJ1-6; D unclear. This CDR3 has 15 amino acids. Germline CDR1 is SGHRS and CDR2 is YFSETQ. The CDR3 protein is CASSHGGVRDSPLHF. CDR3 DNA: TGCGCCAGCAGCCACGGTGGGGTTAGGGATTCACCGCTCCACTTT.

In this sample, this clonotype is medium-sized. The rearrangement uses TRBV13 and TRBJ2-2; 9 bases are shared with TRBD2. V lost 9 bases to trimming and J lost 6 bases; unmatched junction nucleotides: 11. Germline lookup yields CDR1 PRHDT and CDR2 FYEKMQ (reference sequence). The CDR3 has 15 residues. CDR3 region: CASQYIAGAPGELFF. CDR3 in DNA: TGTGCCAGTCAATATATAGCGGGAGCCCCCGGGGAGCTGTTTTTT.

This clonotype was found many times. The DNA of the CDR3 is TGTGCCAGCAGCATTAGCGGGGGGGCCGGGGATACGCAGTATTTT. Translation: CASSISGGAGDTQYF. The chain joins TRBV9 to TRBJ2-3, with 11 bases matching TRBD2. Germline CDR1 and CDR2: SGDLS and YYNGEE. After removal of 4 bases from V and 6 bases from J, the junction contained 7 bases not matched to a gene. The CDR3 sequence is 15 residues long.

There are many counts of this clonotype. The chain recombines TRBV28 with TRBJ2-3; no firm D call. This CDR3 spans 15 amino acids. Deletions cut 5 bases from V and 6 bases from J, with 18 bases between. The V gene's germline CDR1 is MDHEN and CDR2 SYDVKM. The CDR3 region has the DNA TGTGCCAGCAGTCGAACCCTGGGGTTCCGGGATACGCAGTATTTT. Encoded protein: CASSRTLGFRDTQYF.

On this clonotype: Mismatch with germline at one junction end may stem from a read error. The chain employs TRBV12-3 or TRBV12-4 and TRBJ2-1, with 8 bases matching TRBD1. This CDR3 comprises 15 residues. In nucleotides, the CDR3 is TGTGACAGCAGCACCCTCCAGGGGGCCCACAATGAGCAGTTCTTC. Translation: CDSSTLQGAHNEQFF.

The V and J genes are TRBV28 and TRBJ1-6, with TRBD1 identical over 7 bases. V lost 4 bases to trimming and J lost 10 bases; unmatched junction nucleotides: 7. The CDR3 runs 14 residues. The V gene's germline CDR1 is MDHEN and CDR2 SYDVKM. The CDR3: CASSSVTGNSPLHF. CDR3 in DNA: TGTGCCAGCAGTTCCGTGACAGGGAACTCACCCCTCCACTTT.

Many counts were recorded for this clonotype. The chain couples TRBV5-1 to TRBJ1-2; D may be TRBD1 (5 bases). Germline V gives CDR1 SGHRS, CDR2 YFSETQ. CDR3 length: 14 residues. Trimming stripped 0 bases from V and 6 bases from J, with 12 bases between. CDR3 nucleotides: TGCGCCAGCAGCTTGGGAGGTTTAGGGGATGGCTACACCTTC. It encodes CASSLGGLGDGYTF. The full variable domain, in which reference TRBV5-1 and TRBJ1-2 provide the parts outside the CDR3, is KAGVTQTPRYLIKTRGQQVTLSCSPISGHRSVSWYQQTPGQGLQFLFEYFSETQRNKGNFPGRFSGRQFSNSRSEMNVSTLELGDSALYLCASSLGGLGDGYTFGSGTRLTVV.

The sample holds many counts of this clonotype. The J gene is TRBJ2-3, the V gene TRBV19, with 16 bases that match TRBD2. Germline V CDR1 and CDR2: LNHDA, SQIVND (reference sequence). The junction had 19 bases not matched to a gene; V was cut back by 7 bases and J by 6 bases. The CDR3 is made up of 20 amino acids. The CDR3 coding sequence is TGTGCCAGTACAGACGGGACTAGCGGGAGGGCCTTGTCATTTGCGGATACGCAGTATTTT. Protein sequence: CASTDGTSGRALSFADTQYF.

This clonotype is large (0.1 to 1%) within its sample. The rearrangement joins TRBV19 to TRBJ2-1, with D possibly TRBD2 on 5 matching bases. With 7 bases removed from V and 6 bases from J, the gap between germline ends came to 10 bases. The CDR3 has 12 amino acids. CDR1 is LNHDA, CDR2 SQIVND, per germline (reference sequence). CDR3 in amino acids: CASTEASNEQFF. CDR3 DNA: TGTGCCAGTACGGAGGCGTCCAATGAGCAGTTCTTC.

This clonotype has ten or more counts. The CDR3 here is CASSESGSFTDTQYF. CDR3 sequence (DNA): TGTGCCAGTAGCGAAAGCGGGAGTTTCACAGATACGCAGTATTTT. The chain uses TRBV19 and TRBJ2-3, with TRBD2 identical over 8 bases. Looked up from germline, CDR1 is LNHDA and CDR2 is SQIVND (reference sequence). This CDR3 comprises 15 residues. With 6 bases clipped from V and 2 bases from J, the junction kept 7 bases outside the gene matches.

Note on this clonotype: A read error is likely here: a far larger clone is one base away. The chain has TRBV5-4 and TRBJ2-1, with no clear D. Germline values: CDR1 SGHNT, CDR2 YYREEE (reference sequence). This CDR3 has 11 residues. The V end lost 4 bases, the J end lost 8 bases, and 7 bases lay between the germline ends. The CDR3 nucleotides are TGTGCCAGCAGCATGTTCGATGAGCAGTTCTTC. It is translated as CASSMFDEQFF. Supplemented by reference TRBV5-4 and TRBJ2-1, the full variable domain reads ETGVTQSPTHLIKTRGQQVTLRCSSQSGHNTVSWYQQALGQGPQFIFQYYREEENGRGNFPPRFSGLQFPNYSSELNVNALELDDSALYLCASSMFDEQFFGPGTRLTVL.

The sample holds many counts of this clonotype. The chain has TRBV7-9 and TRBJ2-3; 8 bases line up with TRBD1. The V gene end was trimmed by 5 bases and the J gene end by 2 bases; junction bases not matched to a gene: 6. Germline-derived CDR1 and CDR2 are SEHNR and FQNEAQ (reference sequence). This CDR3 is 15 amino acids long. The CDR3 coding sequence is TGTGCCAGCAGCCTCGGACAGGGTCTCACAGATACGCAGTATTTT. It codes for CASSLGQGLTDTQYF.

In the case of this clonotype: This likely reflects a read error, since a far larger clone is one base away. The chain couples TRBV6-4 to TRBJ2-1; tentative D call: TRBD2 (5 bases). V lost 8 bases and J 12 bases, leaving 26 bases between the germline ends. Per the germline V gene, CDR1 is MRHNA and CDR2 is SNTAGT. This CDR3 has 15 amino acids. CDR3 coding DNA: TGTGCCAGCCTAGATGTCGGTGGAGGTGGAAGCGTGCAGTTCTTC. Its protein is CASLDVGGGGSVQFF.

At least ten counts were recorded for this clonotype. This rearrangement joins TRBV6-1 to TRBJ2-1, with D maybe TRBD2 (5 bases). The germline V gene encodes CDR1 MNHNS and CDR2 SASEGT. V was cut by 7 bases and J by 0 bases, with 10 bases left in between. The CDR3 is 14 amino acids. CDR3 protein: CASISGSSYNEQFF. CDR3 nucleotides: TGTGCCAGCATAAGTGGGAGCTCCTACAATGAGCAGTTCTTC.

This chain links TRBV20-1 with TRBJ1-2; 8 bases are a match to TRBD1. With V trimmed by 7 bases and J by 7 bases, 11 bases remained unmatched. CDR3 length: 13 residues. Germline lookup yields CDR1 DFQATT and CDR2 SNEGSKA (reference sequence). This CDR3 reads CSGTDRTGGGYTF. The CDR3, as DNA: TGCAGTGGCACGGACAGAACAGGGGGTGGCTACACCTTC.

This clonotype was observed many times. The chain uses TRBV15 and TRBJ2-7; D perhaps matches TRBD1 (5 bases). The V end was cut by 1 base, the J end by 2 bases, with 9 bases between. The CDR3 contains 14 residues. Per the germline V gene, CDR1 is LNHNV and CDR2 is YYDKDF (reference sequence). CDR3 sequence reads: CATSRGQTPYEQYF. Written as DNA, the CDR3 is TGTGCCACCAGCAGAGGACAGACCCCCTACGAGCAGTACTTC.

The chain links TRBV27 to TRBJ2-1, with 7 bases lining up with TRBD2. The germline V gene encodes CDR1 MNHEY and CDR2 SMNVEV (reference sequence). This CDR3 is 16 amino acids long. Trimming cost V 6 bases and J 0 bases; bases outside gene matches: 8. In nucleotides, the CDR3 is TGTGCCAGCAGAGGACTAGTGCGGAACTCCTACAATGAGCAGTTCTTC. Its translation is CASRGLVRNSYNEQFF.

This clonotype was seen many times. The chain carries TRBV9 and TRBJ1-1, with D possibly TRBD1 on 5 matching bases. This CDR3 is built from 15 residues. Deletions cut 0 bases from V and 7 bases from J, with 16 bases between. CDR1 is SGDLS, CDR2 YYNGEE, per germline. CDR3 coding DNA: TGTGCCAGCAGCGTAGAGGACACCCGGGGGGATGAAGCTTTCTTT. Protein product: CASSVEDTRGDEAFF.

This clonotype was seen at least ten times. The chain combines TRBV6-1 with TRBJ2-7; TRBD1 agrees at 10 bases. The CDR3 sequence is 15 residues long. V lost 5 bases, J lost 5 bases, and 9 bases stayed unmatched. Germline assignment: CDR1 MNHNS and CDR2 SASEGT. The CDR3 region is CASSQSGQGRDEQYF. CDR3 sequence (DNA): TGTGCCAGCAGTCAATCGGGACAGGGGAGGGACGAGCAGTACTTC.

This clonotype was recorded at least ten times. The chain is built from TRBV7-8 and TRBJ2-1; D is perhaps TRBD1 or TRBD2 (7 bases each). This CDR3 has 14 amino acids. The germline CDR1 and CDR2 sequences are SGHVS and FQNEAQ. Trimming took off 4 bases at V and 9 bases at J, with 16 bases between the two ends. CDR3 region: CASSSRQGGSEQFF. CDR3 nucleotide sequence: TGTGCCAGCAGCTCCCGACAGGGCGGGAGTGAGCAGTTCTTC.

Ten or more counts support this clonotype. The chain carries TRBV19 and TRBJ2-5, with no clear D. The CDR3 sequence is 13 residues long. CDR1 and CDR2 from the germline V gene are LNHDA and SQIVND (reference sequence). The V and J ends lost 6 bases and 2 bases respectively, with 10 bases between them. CDR3 residues: CASSHKGQETQYF. CDR3 sequence (DNA): TGTGCCAGTAGCCATAAAGGTCAAGAGACCCAGTACTTC.

This chain uses TRBV6-1 with TRBJ2-7, with D possibly being TRBD1 (5 bases). CDR3 size: 15 residues. Deletions cut 8 bases from V and 0 bases from J, with 17 bases between. CDR1 is MNHNS and CDR2 is SASEGT in the germline V gene. CDR3 sequence (DNA): TGTGCCAGCCGATGGGGCAGGAATTTCTCCTACGAGCAGTACTTC. It codes for CASRWGRNFSYEQYF.